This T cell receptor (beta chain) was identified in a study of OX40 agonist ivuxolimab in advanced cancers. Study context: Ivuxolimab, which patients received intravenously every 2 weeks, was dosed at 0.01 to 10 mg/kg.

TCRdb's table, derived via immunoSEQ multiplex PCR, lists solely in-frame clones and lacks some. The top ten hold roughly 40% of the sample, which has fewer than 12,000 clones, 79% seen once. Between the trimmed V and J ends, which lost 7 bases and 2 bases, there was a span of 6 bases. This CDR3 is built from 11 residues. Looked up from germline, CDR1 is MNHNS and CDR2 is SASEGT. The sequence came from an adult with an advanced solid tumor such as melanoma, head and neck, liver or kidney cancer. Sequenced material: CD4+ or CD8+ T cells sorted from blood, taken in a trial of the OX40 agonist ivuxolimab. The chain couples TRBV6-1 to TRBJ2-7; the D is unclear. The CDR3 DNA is TGTGCCAGCAACGTCCCCTACGAGCAGTACTTC. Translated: CASNVPYEQYF.